Given below is one T cell receptor beta chain in context. What it binds is unknown. TCRdb re-called the reads with MiXCR, one entry per CDR3 protein. The data show around 900,000 distinct CDR3 sequences, with around a third seen just once and roughly an eighth held by the top ten. This entry comes from a study of T cell repertoires in cytomegalovirus infection. J lost 10 bases, V lost 2 bases, and 13 bases had no gene match. There are 17 residues in the CDR3. CDR1 MNHNY and CDR2 SVGAGI come from the germline V gene (reference sequence). The sequence was collected from a human donor in good health (CMV status not recorded). Some clones in this sample may be carry-over from other donors' samples. This sequence joins TRBV6-6 and TRBJ1-3; TRBD1 matches 11 bases. Sequences were derived from cultured CD8+ T cells from PBMCs, sampled from culture after CMV antigen stimulation. The CDR3 reads CASSYTHNPGQGGTIYF. In DNA, the CDR3 is TGTGCCAGCAGTTACACCCATAACCCGGGACAGGGGGGGACCATATATTTT.